This record concerns one TCR beta chain sequence. This record comes from a study of blood T cell repertoires in COVID-19. The data were produced by immunoSEQ multiplex PCR, yet TCRdb's version contains in-frame clones alone and is incomplete. This table holds about 82,000 clones, around 80% found once. V was pared by 3 bases and J by 2 bases, with 11 bases between. Germline V gene sequence: CDR1 LNHDA, CDR2 SQIVND (reference sequence). The CDR3 runs 14 residues. J is TRBJ2-7 and V is TRBV19, with D possibly matching TRBD1 (6 bases). The receptor was isolated from a man aged 60 to 75 with COVID-19, enrolled during active disease. Sequencing was carried out using peripheral blood. The CDR3 DNA sequence: TGTGCCAGTAGTATCGGCGGACAGACCTACGAGCAGTACTTC. Its protein is CASSIGGQTYEQYF.